The source of this T cell receptor (beta chain) is a study of blood T cell repertoires in COVID-19. Trimming removed 4 bases at V and 4 bases at J, with 23 bases between. Germline V gene data show CDR1 as SEHNR and CDR2 as FQNEAQ (reference sequence). This CDR3 is built from 18 residues. Per the authors' pipeline: Counts of nucleated cells, estimated from reference gene primer amplification, were obtained. The protocol was immunoSEQ multiplex PCR, while the TCRdb copy is restricted to in-frame clones and leaves out a portion. Clone size and the V and J calls come from that table; the DNA yielded D and trimming. This table holds 100,000 to 150,000 clones, under 85% found once.

This receptor was obtained from a man between 60 and 75 years old with acute or convalescent COVID-19. Input material: peripheral blood. The chain links TRBV7-9 to TRBJ1-3, with a tentative D call TRBD1 (6 bases). The CDR3, as DNA: TGTGCCAGCAGCTCGGACAGAACGGCAGAACACTACGGAAACACCATATATTTT. Translated, it gives CASSSDRTAEHYGNTIYF.